These 11 T cell receptor beta chains came from one sample sequenced in a study of blood T cells in healthy people across ages. The use of a sample-barcoded 5' primer and a J-beta primer mix characterized a second PCR of about 6 to 11 cycles. Each CDR3 protein is one row after TCRdb ran MiXCR on the 5' RACE reads. The sample has fewer than 900,000 distinct CDR3 sequences, roughly 45% seen once. The specimen sequenced was blood. These receptors originate from a woman aged 60-75 years in good health.

The chain recombines TRBV4-3 with TRBJ2-5; no clear D gene. TRBJ2-1 matches the DNA end more closely, so the J call is doubtful. This CDR3 comprises 15 residues. Germline values: CDR1 LGHNA, CDR2 YSLEER. CDR3 residues: CASSQDGVEQETQFF. In DNA, the CDR3 is TGCGCCAGCAGCCAAGATGGTGTAGAACAAGAGACCCAGTTCTTC.

This clonotype was seen more than once but under ten times. The chain joins TRBV29-1 to TRBJ2-3, with 11 bases lining up with TRBD2. The CDR3 runs to 12 residues. Germline V lookup: CDR1 SQVTM, CDR2 ANQGSEA. CDR3 residues: CALAGETSTQYF. The CDR3 coding sequence is TGCGCACTAGCGGGAGAAACTAGTACGCAGTATTTT.

This clonotype was seen ten or more times. The chain joins TRBV9 to TRBJ2-7; D unclear. Germline V lookup: CDR1 SGDLS, CDR2 YYNGEE. CDR3 length: 13 residues. V lost 0 bases, J lost 7 bases, and 11 bases lay in between. In DNA form, the CDR3 reads TGTGCCAGCAGCGTAGTGGCAGGTGGAGAGCAGTACTTC. Amino acid sequence: CASSVVAGGEQYF.

The chain is built from TRBV11-2 and TRBJ2-3, with D uncertain. The CDR3 consists of 14 residues. V was shortened by 0 bases and J by 5 bases, with 9 bases between the two germline ends. CDR1 is SGHAT and CDR2 is FQNNGV in the germline V gene. In DNA form, the CDR3 reads TGTGCCAGCAGCTTAGATCTCCCTGGAGATACGCAGTATTTT. Protein product: CASSLDLPGDTQYF.

This chain connects TRBV20-1 to TRBJ2-7, with TRBD1 as a possible D gene (6 bases). The germline V gene encodes CDR1 DFQATT and CDR2 SNEGSKA (reference sequence). V lost 4 bases and J 2 bases, leaving 9 bases between the germline ends. This CDR3 comprises 12 residues. Here the CDR3 reads CSANRDTYEQYF. DNA of the CDR3: TGCAGTGCTAACAGGGATACCTACGAGCAGTACTTC.

There are a few counts of this clonotype. This rearrangement joins TRBV20-1 to TRBJ2-7; 10 bases match TRBD2. V lost 3 bases and J lost 2; bases outside the gene matches: 7. Germline CDR1 and CDR2: DFQATT and SNEGSKA (reference sequence). The CDR3 consists of 15 residues. CDR3 in amino acids: CSARARLAGTYEQYF. The DNA for the CDR3 is TGCAGTGCTAGGGCCCGACTAGCGGGCACCTACGAGCAGTACTTC.

This clonotype appeared many times. The chain employs TRBV4-3 and TRBJ2-3, with unresolved D. Trimming left V 1 base short and J 3 bases short, with 11 bases between. This CDR3 is 15 amino acids long. Looked up from germline, CDR1 is LGHNA and CDR2 is YSLEER. The CDR3 is CASSQVNVDTDTQYF. The CDR3 coding sequence is TGCGCCAGCAGCCAAGTTAATGTTGATACAGATACGCAGTATTTT.

This clonotype was recorded a few times. CDR3 loop: CASSRQGVSTDTQYF. The CDR3, as DNA: TGTGCCAGCAGCCGCCAGGGGGTTAGTACAGATACGCAGTATTTT. The V call is TRBV7-9, the J call TRBJ2-3, with 7 bases that match TRBD1. This CDR3 spans 15 amino acids. CDR1 is SEHNR and CDR2 is FQNEAQ in the germline V gene (reference sequence). V shed 5 bases, J shed 3 bases, and the junction held 8 bases outside the gene matches.

This clonotype was seen a single time. The CDR3: CASSLGADGGYGYTF. CDR3 DNA sequence: TGTGCCAGCAGCTTAGGAGCCGACGGAGGCTATGGCTACACCTTC. This sequence joins TRBV7-9 and TRBJ1-2; D remains unclear. The CDR3 is 15 residues long. Germline CDR1 reads SEHNR; CDR2 reads FQNEAQ (reference sequence). Trimming took 1 base from V and 4 from J, leaving 13 bases between them. The whole variable domain, filled in from reference TRBV7-9 and TRBJ1-2, reads DTGVSQNPRHKITKRGQNVTFRCDPISEHNRLYWYRQTLGQGPEFLTYFQNEAQLEKSRLLSDRFSAERPKGSFSTLEIQRTEQGDSAMYLCASSLGADGGYGYTFGSGTRLTVV.

Points on this clonotype: Likely a read error: the CDR3 ends without its conserved phenylalanine or tryptophan. The gene calls are TRBV6-2 or TRBV6-3 and TRBJ2-1, with D possibly TRBD1 on 5 matching bases. The CDR3 is made up of 15 amino acids. Germline V gene data show CDR1 as MNHEY and CDR2 as SVGEGT. Trimming stripped 4 bases from V and 2 bases from J, with 12 bases between. Here the CDR3 reads CASSSADRTYNEQFL. CDR3 DNA sequence: TGTGCCAGCAGTTCCGCAGACAGAACCTACAATGAGCAGTTCTTG.

This rearrangement joins TRBV2 to TRBJ1-1; possible D gene TRBD1, 5 bases. The CDR3 is 16 residues long. The V and J ends lost 6 bases and 6 bases respectively, with 23 bases between them. Germline-derived CDR1 and CDR2 are SNHLY and FYNNEI. CDR3 residues: CASRVGGVNNLAEAFF. In DNA form, the CDR3 reads TGTGCCAGCAGGGTCGGGGGGGTCAACAACCTCGCTGAAGCTTTCTTT.